This T cell receptor beta chain was retrieved from a study of shared clonotypes between healthy human individuals. Germline CDR1 and CDR2: SGDLS and YYNGEE. The CDR3 has 15 residues. J gave up 3 bases and V 2 bases, and 2 bases lay outside the gene matches. Sequenced by immunoSEQ multiplex PCR; TCRdb stores in-frame clones only, minus some. Counted here are about 1,800,000 clones, over 85% occurring once; the ten biggest clones make up approximately 1%. Concerning this clone: What it binds is unknown. The identical CDR3 is also encoded by other nucleotide sequences in the sample.

Findings of the study overall: A few donors held 4.5% to 5% of naive CD4 clonotypes in common. Clonotypes shared by all four donors outscored non-shared clonotypes in generation probability.

Naive CD8 cells, CD45RO-negative and positively selected for CCR7, excluded terminally differentiated effector memory CD45RA+ cells. The chain links TRBV9 to TRBJ2-2, with 9 bases fitting TRBD1. The source material was naive CD8+ T cells sorted from blood. The clonotype was recovered from a young man in good health. The CDR3, as DNA: TGTGCCAGCAGCGTTGGGACAGGGTACACCGGGGAGCTGTTTTTT. Translation gives CASSVGTGYTGELFF.